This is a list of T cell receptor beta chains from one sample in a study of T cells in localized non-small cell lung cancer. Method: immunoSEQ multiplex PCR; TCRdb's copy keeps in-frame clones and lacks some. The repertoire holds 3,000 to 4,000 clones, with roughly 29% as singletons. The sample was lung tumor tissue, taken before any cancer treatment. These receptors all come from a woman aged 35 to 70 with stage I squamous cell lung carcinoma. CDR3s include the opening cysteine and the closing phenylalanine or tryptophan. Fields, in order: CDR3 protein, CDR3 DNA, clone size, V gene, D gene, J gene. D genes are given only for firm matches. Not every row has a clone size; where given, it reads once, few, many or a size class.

CDR3aa: CASSFGAGLANEAFF
CDR3nt: TGTGCCAGCAGCTTTGGGGCCGGCTTGGCGAATGAAGCTTTCTTT
abundance: few
v_gene: TRBV11-3
d_gene: .
j_gene: TRBJ1-1

CDR3aa: CASSLESTGYEQYF
CDR3nt: TGCGCCAGCAGCTTGGAATCGACAGGCTACGAGCAGTACTTC
abundance: few
v_gene: TRBV5-1
d_gene: .
j_gene: TRBJ2-7

CDR3aa: CASSHLGGTSVEEQFF
CDR3nt: TGTGCCAGCAGCCACCTGGGGGGGACTAGCGTCGAGGAGCAGTTCTTC
abundance: .
v_gene: TRBV11-3
d_gene: TRBD2
j_gene: TRBJ2-1

CDR3aa: CASSQADTQYF
CDR3nt: TGTGCCAGCAGCCAGGCAGATACGCAGTATTTT
abundance: .
v_gene: TRBV14
d_gene: .
j_gene: TRBJ2-3

CDR3aa: CASSPGTGSNEQFF
CDR3nt: TGTGCCAGCTCACCGGGGACAGGGAGCAATGAGCAGTTCTTC
abundance: once
v_gene: TRBV18
d_gene: TRBD1
j_gene: TRBJ2-1

CDR3aa: CASSGDTGELFF
CDR3nt: TGTGCCAGCAGCGGGGACACCGGGGAGCTGTTTTTT
abundance: large
v_gene: TRBV9
d_gene: .
j_gene: TRBJ2-2

CDR3aa: CASSLEVVNYGYTF
CDR3nt: TGTGCCAGCAGCTTAGAGGTGGTAAACTATGGCTACACCTTC
abundance: few
v_gene: TRBV11-3
d_gene: .
j_gene: TRBJ1-2

CDR3aa: CASSPTTSGGDNEQFF
CDR3nt: TGTGCCAGTAGTCCAACAACTAGCGGGGGGGACAATGAGCAGTTCTTC
abundance: .
v_gene: TRBV19
d_gene: TRBD2
j_gene: TRBJ2-1

CDR3aa: CASSLGGTSGVSYEQYF
CDR3nt: TGCGCCAGCAGCCTCGGGGGGACTAGCGGGGTTTCCTACGAGCAGTACTTC
abundance: .
v_gene: TRBV5-1
d_gene: TRBD2
j_gene: TRBJ2-7

CDR3aa: CAISVRGAATGELFF
CDR3nt: TGTGCCATCAGTGTTAGGGGGGCGGCCACCGGGGAGCTGTTTTTT
abundance: .
v_gene: TRBV6-8
d_gene: .
j_gene: TRBJ2-2

CDR3aa: CASSLFAGPNSGNTIYF
CDR3nt: TGTGCCAGCAGCTTGTTCGCAGGGCCTAACTCTGGAAACACCATATATTTT
abundance: medium-sized
v_gene: TRBV11-3
d_gene: .
j_gene: TRBJ1-3

CDR3aa: CASSLRAGRSYNEQFF
CDR3nt: TGCGCCAGCAGCTTAAGGGCGGGGCGCTCCTACAATGAGCAGTTCTTC
abundance: .
v_gene: TRBV5-1
d_gene: .
j_gene: TRBJ2-1

CDR3aa: CASSLEPGLGELFF
CDR3nt: TGCGCCAGCAGCTTGGAACCGGGTCTTGGGGAGCTGTTTTTT
abundance: few
v_gene: TRBV5-1
d_gene: .
j_gene: TRBJ2-2

CDR3aa: CAISAGQGRSTDTQYF
CDR3nt: TGTGCCATCAGTGCAGGACAGGGGAGAAGCACAGATACGCAGTATTTT
abundance: few
v_gene: TRBV6-8
d_gene: TRBD1
j_gene: TRBJ2-3

CDR3aa: CASSLSTGAGNTIYF
CDR3nt: TGTGCCAGCAGCTTATCGACAGGGGCTGGAAACACCATATATTTT
abundance: many
v_gene: TRBV11-3
d_gene: TRBD1
j_gene: TRBJ1-3

CDR3aa: CATTSGVSKASGNTIYF
CDR3nt: TGTGCTACGACCTCGGGAGTTTCTAAGGCGTCTGGAAACACCATATATTTT
abundance: medium-sized
v_gene: TRBV12-2
d_gene: .
j_gene: TRBJ1-3

CDR3aa: CASRTLVGYEQYF
CDR3nt: TGTGCCAGCAGGACTCTGGTGGGCTACGAGCAGTACTTC
abundance: .
v_gene: TRBV6-7
d_gene: .
j_gene: TRBJ2-7

CDR3aa: CASSPDLIQPQHF
CDR3nt: TGTGCCAGCAGTCCGGACCTCATCCAGCCCCAGCATTTT
abundance: .
v_gene: TRBV6-7
d_gene: .
j_gene: TRBJ1-5

CDR3aa: CATHREGNTEAFF
CDR3nt: TGTGCCACGCACAGGGAAGGGAACACTGAAGCTTTCTTT
abundance: .
v_gene: TRBV6-8
d_gene: .
j_gene: TRBJ1-1

CDR3aa: CSVPREGQGGNGYTF
CDR3nt: TGCAGCGTCCCCAGGGAGGGACAGGGGGGAAATGGCTACACCTTC
abundance: .
v_gene: TRBV29-1
d_gene: TRBD1
j_gene: TRBJ1-2

CDR3aa: CAISDLPPRQGQGYMNTEAFF
CDR3nt: TGTGCCATCAGTGATCTCCCACCAAGACAGGGCCAGGGATACATGAACACTGAAGCTTTCTTT
abundance: few
v_gene: TRBV10-3
d_gene: TRBD1
j_gene: TRBJ1-1

CDR3aa: CAVPDRVKVDTQYF
CDR3nt: TGTGCCGTTCCCGACAGGGTTAAGGTAGATACGCAGTATTTT
abundance: medium-sized
v_gene: TRBV6-8
d_gene: TRBD1
j_gene: TRBJ2-3

CDR3aa: CAWSGAAKGTDTQYF
CDR3nt: TGTGCCTGGAGTGGTGCCGCCAAGGGCACAGATACGCAGTATTTT
abundance: .
v_gene: TRBV30
d_gene: .
j_gene: TRBJ2-3

CDR3aa: CASSLASGSSYNEQFF
CDR3nt: TGCGCCAGCAGCTTGGCGTCTGGTAGCTCCTACAATGAGCAGTTCTTC
abundance: .
v_gene: TRBV5-1
d_gene: .
j_gene: TRBJ2-1

CDR3aa: CASSLDAGTDTQYF
CDR3nt: TGTGCCAGCAGCTTAGATGCGGGGACAGATACGCAGTATTTT
abundance: .
v_gene: TRBV7-6
d_gene: .
j_gene: TRBJ2-3

CDR3aa: CASSYSRLVRELFF
CDR3nt: TGTGCCAGCAGTTACTCGCGACTAGTCCGGGAGCTGTTTTTT
abundance: .
v_gene: TRBV6-8
d_gene: .
j_gene: TRBJ2-2

CDR3aa: CASSLDPGLAAYNEQFF
CDR3nt: TGCGCCAGCAGTCTTGACCCCGGACTAGCGGCCTACAATGAGCAGTTCTTC
abundance: .
v_gene: TRBV5-1
d_gene: TRBD2
j_gene: TRBJ2-1

CDR3aa: CAWSVYVGVSETQYF
CDR3nt: TGTGCCTGGAGTGTCTACGTAGGGGTATCAGAGACCCAGTACTTC
abundance: few
v_gene: TRBV30
d_gene: .
j_gene: TRBJ2-5

CDR3aa: CASSYEAVSTDTQYF
CDR3nt: TGTGCCAGCAGTTACGAGGCTGTGTCCACAGATACGCAGTATTTT
abundance: many
v_gene: TRBV6-8
d_gene: .
j_gene: TRBJ2-3

CDR3aa: CSVVAGETYEQYF
CDR3nt: TGCAGCGTAGTGGCTGGGGAAACCTACGAGCAGTACTTC
abundance: .
v_gene: TRBV29-1
d_gene: .
j_gene: TRBJ2-7

CDR3aa: CAWLKSGQGRLNEQFF
CDR3nt: TGTGCCTGGTTGAAGTCGGGACAGGGGAGGTTGAATGAGCAGTTCTTC
abundance: .
v_gene: TRBV30
d_gene: TRBD1
j_gene: TRBJ2-1

CDR3aa: CASSMWPGGAFF
CDR3nt: TGTGCCAGTAGTATGTGGCCAGGGGGAGCTTTCTTT
abundance: few
v_gene: TRBV19
d_gene: TRBD1
j_gene: TRBJ1-1

CDR3aa: CASSFFRTSDSPLHF
CDR3nt: TGTGCCAGCAGTTTTTTCCGGACGTCGGATTCACCCCTCCACTTT
abundance: medium-sized
v_gene: TRBV28
d_gene: .
j_gene: TRBJ1-6

CDR3aa: CASSFGRGSTDTQYF
CDR3nt: TGTGCCAGCAGCTTCGGGCGGGGAAGCACAGATACGCAGTATTTT
abundance: few
v_gene: TRBV11-3
d_gene: .
j_gene: TRBJ2-3

CDR3aa: CASSYSRGTQNIQYF
CDR3nt: TGTGCCAGCAGTTACTCGAGAGGGACCCAAAACATTCAGTACTTC
abundance: .
v_gene: TRBV6-8
d_gene: .
j_gene: TRBJ2-4